Presented here are 5 T cell receptor beta chains from one specimen sequenced in a study of tumor-infiltrating lymphocytes in primary liver carcinoma. TCR beta cDNA was reverse-transcribed from roughly 520 ng of total RNA. The reaction used a constant-region primer and ProtoScript II reverse transcriptase. The TCR beta library was amplified through three nested multiplex PCR rounds in a modified ARM-PCR procedure. Primers for the first two PCR rounds were TRBV1-TRBV30 forward primers and a C-beta reverse primer (about 9 cycles per round). TCRdb reanalysed the multiplex PCR reads using MiXCR and keeps one entry per CDR3 protein. The top ten clones hold roughly 27% of a sample with tens of thousands of distinct CDR3 sequences, about two thirds of them seen once. Unsorted bulk tissue (20-30 mg) underwent RNA and DNA co-extraction. Specimen: liver tumor tissue from sampling region 5. Subset given: tumor region T5, tumor centre. The receptors shown here come from a man in his forties with primary liver carcinoma and hepatitis B virus infection.

As regards this clonotype: The final CDR3 position lacks the conserved phenylalanine or tryptophan, pointing to a likely read error. The chain joins TRBV10-3 to TRBJ1-6, with D perhaps TRBD1 (5 bases). Germline CDR1 and CDR2: ENHRY and SYGVKD. V lost 6 bases and J 10 bases, leaving 16 bases between the germline ends. CDR3 length: 14 residues. As DNA, the CDR3 is TGTGCCATCAGCCAGGACAAGGGAGGATCACCCCTCCACCTT. As protein: CAISQDKGGSPLHL.

This chain uses TRBV7-6 with TRBJ1-5, with TRBD1 as a possible D gene (5 bases). The J call is uncertain, as TRBJ2-3 better fits the DNA end. Germline V gene sequence: CDR1 SGHVS, CDR2 FNYEAQ. The CDR3 contains 14 residues. Here the CDR3 reads CASSLGSGLQPQYF. CDR3 DNA: TGTGCCAGCAGCTTAGGATCAGGGCTACAGCCCCAGTATTTT.

Details on this clonotype: A read error may produce the germline difference seen at one junction end. The V call is TRBV24-1, the J call TRBJ2-2; D possibly matches TRBD1 or TRBD2 (5 bases each). The CDR3 is 14 residues long. Per germline, CDR1 KGHDR and CDR2 SFDVKD. CDR3 protein: CATSDPRPTGDLFF. CDR3 sequence (DNA): TGTGCCACCAGTGACCCCAGGCCGACCGGGGACCTGTTTTTT.

With respect to this clonotype: One junction end does not reproduce the germline sequence, and a read error may be involved. CDR3 in DNA: TGTGCCAGCAGCATCGCCTCATATGGCTGCACCTTC. The encoded protein is CASSIASYGCTF. This chain links TRBV11-2 with TRBJ1-2; no reliable D call. CDR1 and CDR2 from the germline V gene are SGHAT and FQNNGV. CDR3 length: 12 amino acids.

With respect to this clonotype: Mismatch with germline at one junction end may stem from a read error. The rearrangement joins TRBV6-5 to TRBJ2-7; 8 positions match TRBD1. The CDR3 totals 14 residues. Germline V lookup: CDR1 MNHEY, CDR2 SVGAGI. The CDR3: CASNSTDRGYEQYF. Here the CDR3 DNA reads TGCGCCAGCAACTCCACCGACAGGGGCTACGAGCAGTACTTC.